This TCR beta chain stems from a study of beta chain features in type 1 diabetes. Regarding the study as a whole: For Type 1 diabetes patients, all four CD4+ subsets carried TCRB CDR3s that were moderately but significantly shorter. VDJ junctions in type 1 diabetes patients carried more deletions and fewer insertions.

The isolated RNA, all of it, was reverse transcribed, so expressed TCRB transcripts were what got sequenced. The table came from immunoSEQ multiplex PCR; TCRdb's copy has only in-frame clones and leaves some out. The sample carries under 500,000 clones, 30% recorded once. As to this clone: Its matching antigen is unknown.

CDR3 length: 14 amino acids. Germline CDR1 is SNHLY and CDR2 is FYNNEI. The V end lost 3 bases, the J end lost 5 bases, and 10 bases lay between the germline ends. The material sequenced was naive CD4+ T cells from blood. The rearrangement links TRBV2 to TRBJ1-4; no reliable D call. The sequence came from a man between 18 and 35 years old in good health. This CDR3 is CASSEGARNEKLFF. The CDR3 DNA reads TGTGCCAGCAGTGAGGGAGCAAGAAATGAAAAACTGTTTTTT.